Listed below are T cell receptor beta chains from one sample, sequenced in a study of vaccination and CD4 T cells after COVID-19. Their antigen targets remain unknown. Each CDR3 protein gets one entry after TCRdb re-called the PCR reads with MiXCR. The table lists 7,600 or so distinct CDR3 sequences, more than 60% of them singletons. This specimen consisted of cultured CD4+ T cells from blood, obtained after SARS-CoV-2 vaccination. These receptors were obtained from a human donor with COVID-19. Each CDR3 is given with its conserved first and last residue. D genes are given only for firm matches. Part of the rows lack a size; the others show once, few, many or a class for expanded clones.

cdr3_length | j_call | d_call | clone_size | v_call | cdr3_nt | cdr3_aa
14 | TRBJ1-5 | TRBD1 | few | TRBV20-1 | TGCAGTGCACCAACAGGGGGAGGCAATCAGCCCCAGCATTTT | CSAPTGGGNQPQHF
13 | TRBJ1-6 | TRBD1 | - | TRBV6-1 | TGTGCCAGCGCATGGGACAGAAATTCACCCCTCCACTTT | CASAWDRNSPLHF
14 | TRBJ2-1 | - | - | TRBV24-1 | TGTGCCACCAGTGATCTTCGGGGACGGAATGAGCAGTTCTTC | CATSDLRGRNEQFF
13 | TRBJ1-1 | - | - | TRBV6-1 | TGTGCCAGCAGTGATACAGGTCCCACTGAAGCTTTCTTT | CASSDTGPTEAFF
13 | TRBJ2-3 | TRBD1 | - | TRBV11-3 | TGTGCCAGCAACGACAGGGCTACAGATACGCAGTATTTT | CASNDRATDTQYF
14 | TRBJ1-5 | - | - | TRBV6-1 | TGTGCCAGCAGGGGCGGGGGGCTAAATCAGCCCCAGCATTTT | CASRGGGLNQPQHF
15 | TRBJ1-6 | - | - | TRBV25-1 | TGTGCCAGCAGTGAATTAGGTCAGCTTAATTCACCCCTCCACTTT | CASSELGQLNSPLHF
14 | TRBJ1-2 | - | - | TRBV11-1 | TGTGCCAGCAGCGCGCCGGGGTCGACTCTTGGCTACACCTTC | CASSAPGSTLGYTF
17 | TRBJ2-1 | - | - | TRBV7-6 | TGTGCCAGCAGCTTAGGGGTCCTAACGGGATCCTACAATGAGCAGTTCTTC | CASSLGVLTGSYNEQFF
14 | TRBJ2-5 | - | - | TRBV20-1 | TGCAGTGCTAGAGACAGGTGGGGTTGGGAGACCCAGTACTTC | CSARDRWGWETQYF
14 | TRBJ2-5 | TRBD1 | few | TRBV5-1 | TGCGCCAGCAGCTTCTCGACAGGGGGAGAGACCCAGTACTTC | CASSFSTGGETQYF
15 | TRBJ1-1 | - | - | TRBV5-6 | TGTGCCAGCAGCCCCCTTAAGGAACCGAACACTGAAGCTTTCTTT | CASSPLKEPNTEAFF
15 | TRBJ2-3 | TRBD2 | few | TRBV6-2/TRBV6-3 | TGTGCCAGCAGTAGGGGAGCGGGAGGCACAGATACGCAGTATTTT | CASSRGAGGTDTQYF
13 | TRBJ2-4 | - | - | TRBV2 | TGTGCCAGCAATGGGGTCTTCGAAAACATTCAGTACTTC | CASNGVFENIQYF
14 | TRBJ1-5 | - | - | TRBV6-1 | TGTGCCAGCAGTCGTGACGGATACAATCAGCCCCAGCATTTT | CASSRDGYNQPQHF